In this sample, the clone carrying this TCR beta chain turned up many times. Its antigen is not identified. Because the CDR3's place on the DNA is in doubt, the DNA is left out and the CDR3 is given as listed by TCRdb. A single record per CDR3 protein comes from TCRdb applying MiXCR to the reads. This sample has hundreds of thousands of distinct CDR3 sequences, with 32% found just once. Inclusive of both ends, the CDR3 amounts to 22 amino acids. The germline V gene encodes CDR1 SEHNR and CDR2 FQNEAQ (reference sequence). The data stem from a study of T cell repertoires in cytomegalovirus infection. Across the study: In the study, CMV epitopes included recently identified HLA-C-restricted and well-studied HLA-B-restricted ones. Matching HLA type, along with CMV infection, was indicated by public TCR beta signatures. Notes on the study in general: HLA-C-restricted CMV clonotypes gave the most frequent clonotype in two of eight donors.

Material: cultured CD8+ T cells from PBMCs, obtained from culture after CMV antigen stimulation. The rearrangement links TRBV7-9 to TRBJ1-5; the DNA was not used to check the table's D call, TRBD1. This receptor was taken from a human donor in good health (CMV status not recorded). Some clones in this sample may be carry-over from other donors' samples. CDR3 region: CASSLPFFGQGEKVSGNQPQHF.